Following are 21 T cell receptor beta chains from one sample sequenced in a study of shared clonotypes between healthy human individuals. The table came from immunoSEQ multiplex PCR; TCRdb's copy has only in-frame clones and leaves some out. The sample has more than 1.2 million clones, approximately 98.5% seen once. The sequencing input was naive CD4+ T cells sorted from blood. Described subset: CD45RA+ positively selected. The receptors come from a man aged 30 to 45 in good health.

The V gene is TRBV5-4, the J gene TRBJ2-3, with D perhaps assigned TRBD1 or TRBD2 (5 bases each). The ends were cut back, 0 bases at V and 1 base at J, with 12 bases in the middle. Germline V CDR1 and CDR2: SGHNT, YYREEE (reference sequence). The CDR3 has 16 residues. The CDR3 loop reads CASSLDRDPRTDTQYF. The CDR3 DNA reads TGTGCCAGCAGCTTGGACCGGGACCCCCGCACAGATACGCAGTATTTT.

The rearrangement joins TRBV2 to TRBJ2-7; TRBD1 agrees at 8 bases. CDR1 is SNHLY, CDR2 FYNNEI, per germline. The CDR3 spans 14 residues. The ends lost 6 bases at V and 5 bases at J; junction bases unmatched: 9. This chain's CDR3 is CASRTQGAGNEQYF. The CDR3 nucleotides read TGTGCCAGCAGAACCCAGGGGGCTGGAAACGAGCAGTACTTC.

J is TRBJ2-7 and V is TRBV4-1; 11 bases match TRBD2. V trimming: 5 bases; J trimming: 6 bases; junction bases outside the gene matches: 9. This CDR3 has 15 residues. CDR1 MGHRA and CDR2 YSYEKL come from the germline V gene. The CDR3 region has the DNA TGCGCCAGCAGCGGACCTAGCGGGAGGCTCGGCGAGCAGTACTTC. Its protein is CASSGPSGRLGEQYF.

The chain couples TRBV2 to TRBJ2-3, with D possibly matching TRBD2 (7 bases). This CDR3 contains 16 residues. CDR1 is SNHLY and CDR2 is FYNNEI in the germline V gene. With 6 bases removed from V and 1 base from J, the gap between germline ends came to 17 bases. The CDR3 loop reads CASSPSGRGGTDTQYF. The CDR3 DNA is TGTGCCAGCAGCCCTAGCGGAAGGGGGGGCACAGATACGCAGTATTTT.

This rearrangement joins TRBV2 to TRBJ2-7; 7 bases are shared with TRBD2. The CDR3 totals 13 residues. V lost 6 bases to trimming and J lost 3 bases; unmatched junction nucleotides: 5. The germline V gene encodes CDR1 SNHLY and CDR2 FYNNEI. CDR3 residues: CASRAGVDYEQYF. Written as DNA, the CDR3 is TGTGCCAGCAGGGCGGGAGTAGACTACGAGCAGTACTTC.

The chain links TRBV27 to TRBJ2-7; 7 bases fit TRBD2. The germline V gene has CDR1 MNHEY and CDR2 SMNVEV (reference sequence). V dropped 3 bases and J dropped 4; count of bases not matched to a gene: 6. The CDR3 length is 14 residues. The CDR3 region is CASSLALAPYEQYF. CDR3 in DNA: TGTGCCAGCAGTTTGGCACTAGCGCCTTACGAGCAGTACTTC.

V and J are TRBV7-8 and TRBJ2-1; 11 positions agree with TRBD2. The CDR3 is 15 residues long. V shed 6 bases, J shed 8 bases, and the junction held 9 bases outside the gene matches. Germline V gene lookup returns CDR1 SGHVS and CDR2 FQNEAQ. CDR3 residues: CASRGWLAGGDEQFF. The CDR3 coding sequence is TGTGCCAGCAGGGGCTGGCTAGCGGGAGGCGATGAGCAGTTCTTC.

The J gene is TRBJ1-4, the V gene TRBV5-4; D gene unclear. Trimming left V 5 bases short and J 8 bases short, with 10 bases between. This CDR3 has 12 residues. The germline V gene has CDR1 SGHNT and CDR2 YYREEE (reference sequence). The CDR3 is CASSYGGEKLFF. In nucleotides, the CDR3 is TGTGCCAGCAGTTATGGAGGGGAAAAACTGTTTTTT.

The rearrangement uses TRBV14 and TRBJ1-5; D may be TRBD1 (5 bases). The CDR3 consists of 16 residues. Trimming removed 1 base from V and 2 bases from J, with 12 bases in between. Germline V lookup: CDR1 SGHDN, CDR2 FVKESK. CDR3 DNA sequence: TGTGCCAGCAGCCAAGGGGGAGGGGCGGGCAATCAGCCCCAGCATTTT. It codes for CASSQGGGAGNQPQHF.

V is TRBV27 and J is TRBJ2-5, with 9 bases that match TRBD1. Germline values: CDR1 MNHEY, CDR2 SMNVEV (reference sequence). The CDR3 has 14 residues. Trimming cost V 6 bases and J 2 bases; bases outside gene matches: 4. CDR3: CASRGDRGQETQYF. The CDR3 region has the DNA TGTGCCAGCAGGGGAGACAGGGGGCAAGAGACCCAGTACTTC.

J is TRBJ2-1 and V is TRBV7-3; 8 positions match TRBD2. Germline V gene sequence: CDR1 SGHTA, CDR2 FQGTGA. This CDR3 region has 14 residues. V lost 5 bases, J lost 5 bases, and 5 bases stayed unmatched. DNA for the CDR3: TGTGCCAGCAGCAAAACTAGCGGAGACAATGAGCAGTTCTTC. It is translated as CASSKTSGDNEQFF.

This chain uses TRBV4-3 with TRBJ1-2, with D perhaps matching TRBD1 (5 bases). Trimming shortened V by 0 bases and J by 4 bases, and 12 bases separated the two germline ends. Germline V CDR1 and CDR2: LGHNA, YSLEER. The CDR3 has 15 residues. The CDR3: CASSQERGRGYGYTF. Here the CDR3 DNA reads TGCGCCAGCAGCCAAGAGAGGGGAAGGGGCTATGGCTACACCTTC.

In nucleotides, the CDR3 is TGTGCCAGCTCACCACTTGCCGCAGGGAGCTATGGCTACACCTTC. The encoded protein is CASSPLAAGSYGYTF. This chain joins TRBV18 and TRBJ1-2; TRBD1 is a possible D gene (5 bases). The CDR3 runs to 15 residues. CDR1 is KGHSH, CDR2 LQKENI, per germline. V was trimmed by 1 base and J by 4 bases, leaving 13 bases between them.

This chain joins TRBV7-2 and TRBJ2-7, with 8 bases aligning to TRBD2. The CDR3 is made up of 14 amino acids. Germline-derived CDR1 and CDR2 are SGHTA and FQGNSA. Trimming took 3 bases from V and 6 from J; bases not matched to a gene: 7. This CDR3 reads CASSFQGAGVEQYF. CDR3 bases: TGTGCCAGCAGCTTTCAAGGAGCGGGAGTCGAGCAGTACTTC.

V usage is TRBV9 and J usage is TRBJ2-7, with 10 nucleotides matching TRBD1. Germline V gene data show CDR1 as SGDLS and CDR2 as YYNGEE. With V trimmed by 3 bases and J by 5 bases, 14 bases remained unmatched. There are 17 residues in the CDR3. The CDR3 sequence: CASSATAGGTGAHEQYF. The DNA for the CDR3 is TGTGCCAGCAGCGCCACCGCCGGCGGGACAGGGGCCCACGAGCAGTACTTC.

A single count supports this clone. A read error may account for a junction end that differs from germline. The J gene is TRBJ2-1, the V gene TRBV10-3; TRBD1 aligns across 9 bases. Looked up from germline, CDR1 is ENHRY and CDR2 is SYGVKD. The CDR3 sequence is 15 residues long. This CDR3 reads CAISDAGTGNNEQFF. In DNA form, the CDR3 reads TGTGCCATTAGTGATGCCGGGACAGGGAACAATGAGCAGTTCTTC.

The chain joins TRBV12-2 to TRBJ2-7. TRBV12-2 is recorded as a pseudogene. The CDR3 consists of 15 residues. CDR3 sequence (DNA): TGTGCAAGTCGCTCCGTCGATGGGGTTACCTACGAGCAGTACTTC. It translates to CASRSVDGVTYEQYF.

A word on this clone: Other nucleotide sequences in the sample specify the same CDR3. The V call is TRBV7-6, the J call TRBJ2-1, with TRBD2 matching over 11 bases. This CDR3 is built from 15 residues. Germline V gives CDR1 SGHVS, CDR2 FNYEAQ. V lost 5 bases to trimming and J lost 4 bases; unmatched junction nucleotides: 4. CDR3 coding DNA: TGTGCCAGCAGCCCCGGGACTAGCGGATACAATGAGCAGTTCTTC. Translation gives CASSPGTSGYNEQFF.

The chain employs TRBV9 and TRBJ2-3; no clear D. The CDR3 spans 11 residues. The V end was cut by 3 bases, the J end by 5 bases, with 4 bases between. Per germline, CDR1 SGDLS and CDR2 YYNGEE. The CDR3 loop reads CASSGKDTQYF. CDR3 in DNA: TGTGCCAGCAGCGGGAAAGATACGCAGTATTTT.

The chain employs TRBV27 and TRBJ2-1; D remains ambiguous. Germline CDR1 reads MNHEY; CDR2 reads SMNVEV (reference sequence). The V gene lost 1 base and the J gene lost 8 bases, with 18 bases spanning the gap. The CDR3 loop spans 16 amino acids. The DNA for the CDR3 is TGTGCCAGCAGTTTATTCGGCGACCCGGAAGGCTATGAGCAGTTCTTC. Protein: CASSLFGDPEGYEQFF.

This sequence joins TRBV6-4 and TRBJ2-3; TRBD2 matches at 8 bases. V lost 10 bases to trimming and J lost 3 bases; unmatched junction nucleotides: 6. This CDR3 contains 13 residues. Looked up from germline, CDR1 is MRHNA and CDR2 is SNTAGT. The CDR3 coding sequence is TGTGCCACCTCTAGCGGGCCGACAGATACGCAGTATTTT. It yields the protein CATSSGPTDTQYF.